The next 10 T cell receptor beta chains were all read from a single sample in a study of post-analysis software for immune sequencing data. Study conclusions and caveats: In patients, about 5 TRBV segments were more frequent than in controls, with TRBV5-6, TRBV5-1 and TRBV20-1 among them.

No antigen is known for these receptors. TCR beta libraries were prepared from cDNA with unique molecular identifiers. TCRdb re-analysed the PCR reads in MiXCR, keeping a single row per CDR3 protein. The data contain approximately 730,000 distinct CDR3 sequences, 25% to 30% of them seen just once; the ten biggest clones take up more than 0.55%. Sequencing was carried out using blood. These receptors came from a girl under 18 with multiple sclerosis.

Comment on this clonotype: One base away lies a much larger clone, so this may be a sequencing read error. The chain has TRBV24-1 and TRBJ2-7; D gene ambiguous. In germline, CDR1 is KGHDR, CDR2 SFDVKD. The V and J ends lost 0 bases and 9 bases respectively, with 5 bases between them. There are 11 residues in the CDR3. The CDR3 nucleotides are TGTGCCACCAGTGATTTGAACGTGCAGTACTTC. This codes for CATSDLNVQYF.

Only a few counts were recorded for this clonotype. The chain couples TRBV20-1 to TRBJ2-1; D unclear. Deletions cut 0 bases from V and 12 bases from J, with 15 bases between. Germline-derived CDR1 and CDR2 are DFQATT and SNEGSKA (reference sequence). The CDR3 is made up of 13 amino acids. This chain's CDR3 is CSARDPRSMRQFF. The CDR3 DNA reads as TGCAGTGCTAGAGATCCCCGCAGCATGAGGCAGTTCTTC.

This clonotype came up a few times. This chain joins TRBV5-1 and TRBJ2-3, with TRBD2 identical over 8 bases. This CDR3 is built from 16 residues. The V gene's germline CDR1 is SGHRS and CDR2 YFSETQ. J was trimmed by 2 bases and V by 3 bases; bases with no gene match: 8. CDR3 in amino acids: CASSSRLAGPTDTQYF. CDR3 nucleotide sequence: TGCGCCAGCAGCTCAAGGCTAGCGGGCCCCACAGATACGCAGTATTTT.

This clonotype was picked up one time. The chain employs TRBV27 and TRBJ1-5; TRBD1 might be the D (5 bases). From germline, CDR1 is MNHEY and CDR2 SMNVEV (reference sequence). The CDR3 runs to 16 residues. Trimming took 2 bases from V and 3 from J, leaving 14 bases between them. The CDR3 DNA reads as TGTGCCAGCAGTTTAGGGGTATCAGGGCTCAATCAGCCCCAGCATTTT. Its protein is CASSLGVSGLNQPQHF.

This clonotype was picked up a small number of times. The chain carries TRBV6-1 and TRBJ1-1; TRBD1 agrees at 7 bases. This CDR3 is built from 14 residues. V shed 6 bases and J 5 bases; nucleotides not matched to a gene: 9. Per germline, CDR1 MNHNS and CDR2 SASEGT. The CDR3 region has the DNA TGTGCCAGCAGGGCGTCACAGGGGCGAACTGAAGCTTTCTTT. Protein: CASRASQGRTEAFF.

There are a few counts of this clonotype. The rearrangement joins TRBV6-2 or TRBV6-3 to TRBJ2-1; D tentatively fits TRBD1 or TRBD2 (5 bases each). The CDR3 extends over 14 amino acids. V was cut by 6 bases and J by 4 bases, with 13 bases left in between. Per the germline V gene, CDR1 is MNHEY and CDR2 is SVGEGT. The CDR3 sequence: CASSDGTVYNEQFF. CDR3 nucleotide sequence: TGTGCCAGCAGCGACGGGACGGTATACAATGAGCAGTTCTTC.

This clonotype was seen a few times. The chain carries TRBV4-2 and TRBJ2-3; D gene unclear. CDR1 is LGHNA and CDR2 is YNFKEQ in the germline V gene. The V end lost 1 base, the J end lost 6 bases, and 11 bases lay between the germline ends. This CDR3 contains 14 residues. The CDR3 nucleotides read TGTGCCAGCAGCCAAGCGCCCGCGGTGGATACGCAGTATTTT. Translation: CASSQAPAVDTQYF.

The table lists this clonotype with a few counts. The CDR3 region has the DNA TGCAGCGTAGTCCGGGACAGGGGGCTGGTGGGGCAGTTCTTC. This gives the protein CSVVRDRGLVGQFF. The gene calls are TRBV29-1 and TRBJ2-1; 12 positions match TRBD1. Trimming took 6 bases from V and 12 from J; bases not matched to a gene: 12. The V gene's germline CDR1 is SQVTM and CDR2 ANQGSEA. There are 14 residues in the CDR3.

Ten or more counts support this clonotype. The chain carries TRBV29-1 and TRBJ2-7, with a weak D call TRBD1 (5 bases). The J call could be wrong; TRBJ2-5 is a better fit for the DNA end. The CDR3 loop spans 15 amino acids. Germline assignment: CDR1 SQVTM and CDR2 ANQGSEA. This chain's CDR3 is CSVEVTGRLRETQYF. The DNA for the CDR3 is TGCAGCGTTGAAGTAACAGGCAGACTCCGGGAGACCCAGTACTTC.

This clonotype has only a few counts. This chain connects TRBV28 to TRBJ1-4; D unclear. Germline CDR1 reads MDHEN; CDR2 reads SYDVKM. The CDR3 has 14 residues. V lost 6 bases, J lost 0 bases, and 8 bases lay in between. In DNA, the CDR3 is TGTGCCAGCAGGACCGATGCAACTAATGAAAAACTGTTTTTT. Encoded protein: CASRTDATNEKLFF.